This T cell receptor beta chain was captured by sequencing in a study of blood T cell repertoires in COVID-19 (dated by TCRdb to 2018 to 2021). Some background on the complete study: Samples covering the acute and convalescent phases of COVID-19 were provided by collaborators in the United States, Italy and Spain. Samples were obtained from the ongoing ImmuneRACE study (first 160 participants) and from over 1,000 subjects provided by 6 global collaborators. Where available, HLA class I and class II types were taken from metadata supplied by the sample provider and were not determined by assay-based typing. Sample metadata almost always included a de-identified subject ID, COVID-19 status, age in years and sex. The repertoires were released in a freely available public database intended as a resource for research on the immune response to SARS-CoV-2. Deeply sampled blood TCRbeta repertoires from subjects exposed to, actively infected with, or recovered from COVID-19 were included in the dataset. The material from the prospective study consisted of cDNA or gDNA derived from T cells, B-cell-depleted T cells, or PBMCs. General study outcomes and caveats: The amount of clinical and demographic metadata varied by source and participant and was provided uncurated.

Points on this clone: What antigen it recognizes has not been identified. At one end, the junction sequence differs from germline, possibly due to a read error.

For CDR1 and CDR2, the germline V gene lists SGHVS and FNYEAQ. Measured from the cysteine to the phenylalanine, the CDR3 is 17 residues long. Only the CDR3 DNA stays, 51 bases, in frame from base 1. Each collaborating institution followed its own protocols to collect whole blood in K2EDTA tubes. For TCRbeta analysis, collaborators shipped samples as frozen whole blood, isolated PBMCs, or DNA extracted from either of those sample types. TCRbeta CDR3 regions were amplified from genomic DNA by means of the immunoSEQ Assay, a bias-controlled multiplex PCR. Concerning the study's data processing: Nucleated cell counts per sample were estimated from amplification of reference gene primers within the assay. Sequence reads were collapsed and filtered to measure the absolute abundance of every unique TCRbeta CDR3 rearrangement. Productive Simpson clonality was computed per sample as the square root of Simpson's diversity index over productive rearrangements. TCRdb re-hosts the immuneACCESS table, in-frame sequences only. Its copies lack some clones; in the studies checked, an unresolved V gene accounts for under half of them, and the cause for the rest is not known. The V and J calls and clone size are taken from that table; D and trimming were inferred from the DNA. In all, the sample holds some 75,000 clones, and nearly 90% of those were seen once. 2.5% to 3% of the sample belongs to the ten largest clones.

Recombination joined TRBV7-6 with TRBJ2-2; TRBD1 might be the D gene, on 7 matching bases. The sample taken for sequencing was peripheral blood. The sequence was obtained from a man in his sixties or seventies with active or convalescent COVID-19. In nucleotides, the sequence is TGTGCCAGCAGCTTTAGTTCTGGAGGGGGCGAACACCGGGGAGCTGTTTTT. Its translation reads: CASSFSSGGGEHRGAVF.